This is a list of T cell receptor beta chains from one sample in a study of Ad26.COV2.S vaccination and SARS-CoV-2 variants. Sequenced by immunoSEQ multiplex PCR; TCRdb stores in-frame clones only, minus some. The table has about 280,000 clones, around 87% seen once; the top ten hold about 3.6%. The sample consisted of peripheral blood, taken in a trial of Ad26.COV2.S vaccine versus placebo. Every receptor here comes from a person between 18 and 60 years old who received the Ad26.COV2.S COVID-19 vaccine or a placebo. Each CDR3 is given with its conserved first and last residue. Each record gives: D gene, V gene, clone size, J gene, CDR3 DNA, CDR3 protein. The D gene is left open where the match is weak. Rows give clone size only sometimes, using once, few, many, or a class for an expanded clone.

D: NA; V: TRBV15; size: NA; J: TRBJ1-5; DNA: TGTGCCACCAGCAGAGGTAACGGGAATCAGCCCCAGCATTTT; CDR3: CATSRGNGNQPQHF
D: TRBD1; V: TRBV11-2; size: NA; J: TRBJ2-3; DNA: TGTGCCAGCAGCTGGGACAGGGCTGCAGATACGCAGTATTTT; CDR3: CASSWDRAADTQYF
D: NA; V: TRBV6-1; size: NA; J: TRBJ2-5; DNA: TGTGCCAGCAGTGAAAGGTCCCGACGGTCTCAAGAGACCCAGTACTTC; CDR3: CASSERSRRSQETQYF
D: NA; V: TRBV6-2/TRBV6-3; size: NA; J: TRBJ2-7; DNA: TGTGCCAGCAGTTACTCGAGCCAAGCCTACGAGCAGTACTTC; CDR3: CASSYSSQAYEQYF
D: NA; V: TRBV18; size: NA; J: TRBJ2-1; DNA: TGTGCCAGCTCACCTCCAGGATCCGGTGAGCAGTTCTTC; CDR3: CASSPPGSGEQFF
D: NA; V: TRBV19; size: NA; J: TRBJ1-3; DNA: TGTGCCAGTAGTATATCGCCCCTCCCAGGAAACACCATATATTTT; CDR3: CASSISPLPGNTIYF
D: NA; V: TRBV6-5; size: NA; J: TRBJ1-5; DNA: TGTGCCAGCAGTTACGACAGTTTAAATCAGCCCCAGCATTTT; CDR3: CASSYDSLNQPQHF
D: NA; V: TRBV5-1; size: NA; J: TRBJ2-7; DNA: TGCGCCAGCAGCCCCGGGACATCCGTTTTTAACTACGAGCAGTACTTC; CDR3: CASSPGTSVFNYEQYF
D: NA; V: TRBV9; size: NA; J: TRBJ2-3; DNA: TGTGCCAGCAGGGAAGTGGGCACAGATACGCAGTATTTT; CDR3: CASREVGTDTQYF
D: TRBD2; V: TRBV11-2; size: NA; J: TRBJ2-1; DNA: TGTGCCAGCAGCTTAGGGCTAGCGGGAGGGTTCAATGAGCAGTTCTTC; CDR3: CASSLGLAGGFNEQFF
D: NA; V: TRBV5-1; size: NA; J: TRBJ1-5; DNA: TGCGCCAGCTCTCTGTTGGGGGGTCACCAGCCCCAGCATTTT; CDR3: CASSLLGGHQPQHF
D: TRBD1; V: TRBV5-6; size: few; J: TRBJ1-2; DNA: TGTGCCAGCAGTTCAGGACAGGTCTTCGGCTACACCTTC; CDR3: CASSSGQVFGYTF
D: NA; V: TRBV15; size: NA; J: TRBJ2-3; DNA: TGTGCCACCAGCACCCCGTGGGCGGGCACAGATACGCAGTATTTT; CDR3: CATSTPWAGTDTQYF
D: NA; V: TRBV6-2/TRBV6-3; size: NA; J: TRBJ2-1; DNA: TGTGCCAGCAGTTACGCGGTTGTTGAGCAGTTCTTC; CDR3: CASSYAVVEQFF
D: NA; V: TRBV18; size: NA; J: TRBJ2-7; DNA: TGTGCCAGCTCACCAGAAGACGAGCAGTACTTC; CDR3: CASSPEDEQYF
D: NA; V: TRBV18; size: NA; J: TRBJ2-6; DNA: TGTGCCAGCTCACGGCGGTCCGACAGGAGTTCTTCTGGGGCCAACGTCCTGACTTTC; CDR3: CASSRRSDRSSSGANVLTF
D: NA; V: TRBV6-4; size: once; J: TRBJ2-5; DNA: TGTGCCAGCAGTGACTTTAAAGAGACCCAGTACTTC; CDR3: CASSDFKETQYF
D: NA; V: TRBV27; size: once; J: TRBJ1-2; DNA: TGTGCCAGCAGTTTATTGGGCAGCAACTATGGCTACACCTTC; CDR3: CASSLLGSNYGYTF
D: TRBD2; V: TRBV2; size: NA; J: TRBJ2-1; DNA: TGTGCCAGCAGTGCCGGCGGGAGAAGCTCCTACAATGAGCAGTTCTTC; CDR3: CASSAGGRSSYNEQFF
D: NA; V: TRBV28; size: NA; J: TRBJ1-2; DNA: TGTGCCAGCAGTTTAGGAACTCCCTATGGCTACACCTTC; CDR3: CASSLGTPYGYTF
D: NA; V: TRBV5-1; size: once; J: TRBJ1-4; DNA: TGCGCCAGCAGCTTGGAACTGGGGAGTAATGAAAAACTGTTTTTT; CDR3: CASSLELGSNEKLFF
D: NA; V: TRBV7-2; size: NA; J: TRBJ2-7; DNA: TGTGCCAGCAGCCCGGGCCTCTCCTACGAGCAGTACTTC; CDR3: CASSPGLSYEQYF
D: TRBD1; V: TRBV6-5; size: NA; J: TRBJ1-1; DNA: TGTGCCAGCAGTTACTCGGGGGACAGGGGTCATGAAGCTTTCTTT; CDR3: CASSYSGDRGHEAFF
D: NA; V: TRBV12-5; size: NA; J: TRBJ1-6; DNA: TGTGCTAGTGGCGTAACAAAGCTGGATAATTCACCCCTCCACTTT; CDR3: CASGVTKLDNSPLHF
D: NA; V: TRBV3-1/TRBV3-2; size: once; J: TRBJ1-6; DNA: TGTGCCAGCAGCCAAGAGTCGTCAGGAACAGGATATAATTCACCCCTCCACTTT; CDR3: CASSQESSGTGYNSPLHF
D: NA; V: TRBV6-2/TRBV6-3; size: NA; J: TRBJ1-2; DNA: TGTGCCAGCAGTTACGGGGGCGACTATGGCTACACCTTC; CDR3: CASSYGGDYGYTF
D: NA; V: TRBV2; size: NA; J: TRBJ2-7; DNA: TGTGCCAGCAGTGAAGACGGGAGTGCCAACGAGCAGTACTTC; CDR3: CASSEDGSANEQYF
D: TRBD2; V: TRBV5-1; size: NA; J: TRBJ2-5; DNA: TGCGCCAGCAGCGAGGGACTAGCGGGAGGAGAGACCCAGTACTTC; CDR3: CASSEGLAGGETQYF
D: TRBD1; V: TRBV2; size: NA; J: TRBJ1-2; DNA: TGTGCCAGCGGGGACAGGGGGGATTATAATGGCTACACCTTC; CDR3: CASGDRGDYNGYTF
D: TRBD2; V: TRBV11-1; size: NA; J: TRBJ2-2; DNA: TGTGCCAGCAGCGAACTAGCGGGGGGGCTCGGCGGGGAGCTGTTTTTT; CDR3: CASSELAGGLGGELFF
D: NA; V: TRBV2; size: NA; J: TRBJ2-6; DNA: TGTGCCAGCAGTGAACAATTGATAGGGCGCTCTGGGGCCAACGTCCTGACTTTC; CDR3: CASSEQLIGRSGANVLTF
D: NA; V: TRBV30; size: NA; J: TRBJ1-4; DNA: TGTGCCTGGAGTGTTTGGAGGAATAATGAAAAACTGTTTTTT; CDR3: CAWSVWRNNEKLFF
D: NA; V: TRBV9; size: NA; J: TRBJ2-1; DNA: TGTGCCAGCAGCCGATCAGGGGTGGGATCCTACAATGAGCAGTTCTTC; CDR3: CASSRSGVGSYNEQFF
D: NA; V: TRBV28; size: few; J: TRBJ1-5; DNA: TGTGCCAGCGGAGGCTATAGCAATCAGCCCCAGCATTTT; CDR3: CASGGYSNQPQHF
D: TRBD2; V: TRBV19; size: NA; J: TRBJ2-1; DNA: TGTGCCAGTAGTATACAACCTAGCGGGTACAATGAGCAGTTCTTC; CDR3: CASSIQPSGYNEQFF
D: TRBD2; V: TRBV11-2; size: NA; J: TRBJ2-2; DNA: TGTGCCAGCAGCTTATTTGGGCTAGCGGCACTGAACACCGGGGAGCTGTTTTTT; CDR3: CASSLFGLAALNTGELFF
D: TRBD1; V: TRBV5-1; size: NA; J: TRBJ1-6; DNA: TGCGCCAGCAGCACGGGACAGGGGATCGCACCCCTCCACTTT; CDR3: CASSTGQGIAPLHF
D: TRBD1; V: TRBV7-6; size: NA; J: TRBJ1-4; DNA: TGTGCCAGCAGCCGACAGCCTCCGGACGGGACAGGGAGTGAAAAACTGTTTTTT; CDR3: CASSRQPPDGTGSEKLFF
D: TRBD2; V: TRBV11-3; size: NA; J: TRBJ2-7; DNA: TGTGCCAGCAGCTTAGACGGACTAGCGGGCGCCTACGAGCAGTACTTC; CDR3: CASSLDGLAGAYEQYF
D: NA; V: TRBV29-1; size: once; J: TRBJ2-2; DNA: TGCAGCGGTCAGGGGCTAGGCCGACCTGGGGAGCTGTTTTTT; CDR3: CSGQGLGRPGELFF
D: NA; V: TRBV11-2; size: NA; J: TRBJ1-1; DNA: TGTGCCAGCACACGTAACACCCAGAACACTGAAGCTTTCTTT; CDR3: CASTRNTQNTEAFF
D: TRBD2; V: TRBV6-6; size: NA; J: TRBJ2-7; DNA: TGTGCCAGCAGTTCCGGACTAGCTGTCTCCTACGAGCAGTACTTC; CDR3: CASSSGLAVSYEQYF